Shown below are 2 T cell receptor beta chains from a single sample sequenced in a study of T cell clonality in common variable immunodeficiency. Data came from immunoSEQ multiplex PCR; TCRdb stores just in-frame clones and leaves some out. In total the sample includes roughly 30,000 clones, none of them seen once. Sequencing was done on a sample of peripheral blood mononuclear cells. The receptors shown here come from a person aged 18 to 75 in good health.

On this clone itself: The observed sequence ends 3 residues before the CDR3 terminus, with the missing tail filled in from the germline J gene. The gene calls are TRBV7-4 and TRBJ1-6; 9 bases are a match to TRBD1. V lost 4 bases, J lost 9 bases, and 10 bases stayed unmatched. This CDR3 is built from 16 residues. Looked up from germline, CDR1 is SGHVT and CDR2 is SQSDAQ. Partial CDR3 DNA: TGTGCCAGCAGCTCCTGGGACAGGGTGTTCTGTTCACCC. Encoded protein: CASSSWDRVFCSP. The entire CDR3 reads CASSSWDRVFCSPLHF. The entire variable domain, with the rest obtained from reference TRBV7-4 and TRBJ1-6, is as follows: GAGVSQSPRYKVAKRGRDVALRCDSISGHVTLYWYRQTLGQGSEVLTYSQSDAQRDKSGRPSGRFSAERPERSVSTLKIQRTEQGDSAVYLCASSSWDRVFCSPLHFGNGTRLTVT.

This clone was observed a few times. The CDR3 end is not reached by the read, which stops 3 residues before it; the germline J gene fills it in. The chain has TRBV29-1 and TRBJ2-3, with 13 nucleotides matching TRBD2. There are 15 residues in the CDR3. Trimming removed 3 bases from V and 3 bases from J; junction bases left unmatched: 3. CDR1 and CDR2 from the germline V gene are SQVTM and ANQGSEA. The CDR3 reads CSVDRLAGGTDTQYF. The DNA read from the CDR3 is TGCAGCGTTGACAGACTAGCGGGAGGTACAGATACG.